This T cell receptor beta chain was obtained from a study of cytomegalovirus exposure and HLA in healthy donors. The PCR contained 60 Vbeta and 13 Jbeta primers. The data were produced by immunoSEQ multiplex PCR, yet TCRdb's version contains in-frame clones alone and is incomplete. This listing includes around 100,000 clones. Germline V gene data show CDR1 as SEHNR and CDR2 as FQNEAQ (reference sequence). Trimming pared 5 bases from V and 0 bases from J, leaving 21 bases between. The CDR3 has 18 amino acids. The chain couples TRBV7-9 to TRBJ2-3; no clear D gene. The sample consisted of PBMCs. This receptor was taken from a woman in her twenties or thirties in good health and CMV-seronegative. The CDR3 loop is CASSPRWSEKASTDTQYF. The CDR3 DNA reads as TGTGCCAGCAGCCCCCGATGGAGCGAGAAAGCTAGCACAGATACGCAGTATTTT. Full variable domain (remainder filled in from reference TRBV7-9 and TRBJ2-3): DTGVSQNPRHKITKRGQNVTFRCDPISEHNRLYWYRQTLGQGPEFLTYFQNEAQLEKSRLLSDRFSAERPKGSFSTLEIQRTEQGDSAMYLCASSPRWSEKASTDTQYFGPGTRLTVL.